This T cell receptor (beta chain) was found in a study of T cells after somatic rescue of genetic block (dated by TCRdb to between 2020 and 2021). Concerning the study at large: What the study looked at was long-term robustness, specifically in a T-cell system that came about through somatic rescue of a genetic block in T-cell development.

The library was built by means of the immunoSEQ multiplex PCR assay. The clones in this table, taken by TCRdb from immuneACCESS, are in-frame only. Not every clone is retained; where verified, under half of the shortfall comes from an unresolved V gene, and the cause of the rest is unknown. In all, the sample holds around 57,000 clones, and around 96% of those were seen once. Of the sample, around 0.083% is held by the ten largest clones. Of note for this clone: Its antigen specificity is not known. No much larger clonotype is one base removed from it; base qualities were not supplied.

The CDR3 starts with the cysteine, ends with the phenylalanine, and has 14 residues. Just CDR3 DNA is preserved here, 42 bases in frame from base 1. From the germline V gene (reference sequence), CDR1 is PRHDT and CDR2 is FYEKMQ. The V end gives up 4 bases and the J end 2 bases, leaving 5 bases in the junction not matched to a gene. The chain is encoded by TRBV13 joined to TRBJ2-7; a stretch of 7 junction bases matches TRBD1. This TCR derives from a child in the first two years of life. The source material was peripheral blood mononuclear cells (PBMCs). For the CDR3, the sequence is CASSSRQGAYEQYF. The DNA sequence is as follows: TGTGCCAGCAGCTCCCGACAGGGAGCCTACGAGCAGTACTTC. Extended through the reference TRBV13 and TRBJ2-7 proteins, this CDR3 yields the full variable domain: AAGVIQSPRHLIKEKRETATLKCYPIPRHDTVYWYQQGPGQDPQFLISFYEKMQSDKGSIPDRFSAQQFSDYHSELNMSSLELGDSALYFCASSSRQGAYEQYFGPGTRLTVT.